The subject of this entry is one T cell receptor beta chain. Its matching antigen is unknown. At one boundary the junction diverges from the germline segment, which might be a read error. This record comes from a study of blood T cells in healthy people across ages. Study observations and caveats: There were more naive CD4+ cells and higher diversity in long-lived donors than in aged donors.

Those donating, healthy Caucasian individuals from Russia, were aged about 6 to 100. The second PCR ran roughly 6 to 11 cycles with a sample-barcoded 5' primer and J-beta primers. TCRdb fed the 5' RACE reads into MiXCR, producing one record per CDR3 protein. Here the sample spans roughly 930,000 distinct CDR3 sequences, about 44% being singletons. This CDR3 spans 14 amino acids. Germline-derived CDR1 and CDR2 are KGHSY and FQNENV. Sample: blood. The V call is TRBV16, the J call TRBJ2-5; 7 bases agree with TRBD1. This clonotype originated in a man aged 25 to 45 in good health. CDR3 sequence: CASTQQGTQETQYF. The CDR3, as DNA: TGTGCCAGCACCCAACAGGGGACACAAGAGACCCAGTACTTC.